The clone carrying this TCR beta chain was recorded many times. MiXCR was run by TCRdb on the 5' RACE reads, yielding one entry per CDR3 protein. This table has more than 300,000 distinct CDR3 sequences, roughly 11% appearing once. The trim removed 5 bases at V and 4 bases at J, leaving 11 bases unmatched. This CDR3 comprises 16 residues. CDR1 is MRHNA, CDR2 SNTAGT, per germline. The entry originates in a study of CD8 T cells in ankylosing spondylitis. This clonotype originated in a female donor with ankylosing spondylitis or in good health (not recorded which). The sequencing input was blood, either unsorted or a sorted T cell fraction (not recorded which). The chain has TRBV6-4 and TRBJ1-5, with TRBD1 matching 7 bases. Here the CDR3 reads CASSRSNRDRNQPQHF. The DNA for the CDR3 is TGTGCCAGCAGTCGTAGCAACCGGGACAGAAATCAGCCCCAGCATTTT.